This entry lists 13 T cell receptor beta chains sequenced from one sample in a study of Ad26.COV2.S vaccination and SARS-CoV-2 variants (dated by TCRdb to about 2021). The protocol used for the library was the immunoSEQ multiplex PCR assay. What TCRdb holds here is the immuneACCESS table cut down to in-frame rearrangements. Part of the clones is not present; checked against another copy, under half of the missing clones reflect an unresolved V gene, and the others are unexplained. The sample table records fewer than 800,000 clones; more than 80% of these occur just once. The ten largest clones represent approximately 1.5% of the sample. The treatment or condition label corresponds to: roughly 19 received Ad26.COV2.S at low or high dose, single or two shots; 5 received placebo; per-sample allocation not given. Repertoires of vaccine and placebo recipients were sequenced from samples collected on day 63 after the first injection.

The sequencing here drew on peripheral blood, taken in a trial of Ad26.COV2.S vaccine versus placebo. The receptors originated from a person aged 18-65 years who received the Ad26.COV2.S COVID-19 vaccine or a placebo.

This clone was observed a few times. The V and J genes are TRBV6-5 and TRBJ2-7; D is unresolved. This CDR3 has 13 amino acids. Trimming cost V 5 bases and J 7 bases, with 15 bases left between them. CDR1 and CDR2 from the germline V gene are MNHEY and SVGAGI. The CDR3, as DNA: TGTGCCAGCAGTCAAACGGTCCCCTGGGAGCAGTACTTC. Residues: CASSQTVPWEQYF.

The chain is built from TRBV4-1 and TRBJ1-1; 10 positions agree with TRBD1. CDR1 and CDR2 (germline): MGHRA, YSYEKL. This CDR3 comprises 16 residues. J gave up 5 bases and V 3 bases, and 9 bases lay outside the gene matches. CDR3 protein: CASSHRRQGACTEAFF. In nucleotides, the CDR3 is TGCGCCAGCAGCCACCGTAGACAGGGGGCATGTACTGAAGCTTTCTTT.

The chain joins TRBV5-4 to TRBJ1-2; no firm D call. Per germline, CDR1 SGHNT and CDR2 YYREEE (reference sequence). The CDR3 covers 14 residues. The V and J ends lost 6 bases and 3 bases respectively, with 15 bases between them. For the CDR3, the DNA is TGTGCCAGCACCCTAGGCGGGGAAGACTATGGCTACACCTTC. This gives the protein CASTLGGEDYGYTF.

The chain recombines TRBV7-9 with TRBJ2-6, with D perhaps assigned TRBD1 or TRBD2 (5 bases each). Germline loops: CDR1 SEHNR, CDR2 FQNEAQ (reference sequence). Trimming removed 2 bases at V and 0 bases at J, with 17 bases between. CDR3 length: 19 residues. The CDR3 region is CASSLIGDPRLSGANVLTF. In DNA, the CDR3 is TGTGCCAGCAGCTTAATAGGGGACCCCCGCCTCTCTGGGGCCAACGTCCTGACTTTC.

This rearrangement joins TRBV19 to TRBJ2-2; 12 bases align to TRBD1. V lost 7 bases to trimming and J lost 1 base; unmatched junction nucleotides: 7. The CDR3 is 17 amino acids. Germline V gene lookup returns CDR1 LNHDA and CDR2 SQIVND (reference sequence). CDR3 coding DNA: TGTGCCAGTAATCCGGGACAGGGGGCCCTGAACACCGGGGAGCTGTTTTTT. It is translated as CASNPGQGALNTGELFF.

In this sample, this clone turned up once. The V gene is TRBV6-6, the J gene TRBJ1-4, with D maybe TRBD1 (5 bases). The CDR3 consists of 15 residues. Deletions cut 7 bases from V and 6 bases from J, with 18 bases between. Looked up from germline, CDR1 is MNHNY and CDR2 is SVGAGI (reference sequence). CDR3 residues: CASNSKGLGDEKLFF. CDR3 DNA sequence: TGTGCCAGCAATTCAAAGGGGTTAGGCGATGAAAAACTGTTTTTT.

The chain joins TRBV27 to TRBJ2-3; 10 bases match TRBD2. CDR1 MNHEY and CDR2 SMNVEV come from the germline V gene (reference sequence). Germline trimming cut 6 bases from V and 5 bases from J; bases unmatched to any gene: 11. The CDR3 runs to 16 residues. The CDR3 sequence is CASSPQRGGQKDTQYF. Written as DNA, the CDR3 is TGTGCCAGCAGCCCCCAGCGGGGGGGCCAGAAAGATACGCAGTATTTT.

The J gene is TRBJ2-7, the V gene TRBV6-2 or TRBV6-3; 7 nucleotides agree with TRBD1. Germline CDR1 is MNHEY and CDR2 is SVGEGT. The trim removed 3 bases at V and 0 bases at J, leaving 5 bases unmatched. The CDR3 totals 15 residues. The DNA for the CDR3 is TGTGCCAGCAGTTATTGGACAGGAGTCTCCTACGAGCAGTACTTC. It encodes CASSYWTGVSYEQYF.

The chain's CDR3 is CATSRAGQGADRTKETQYF. The CDR3 DNA reads as TGTGCCACCAGCAGGGCGGGACAGGGGGCCGATCGAACTAAAGAGACCCAGTACTTC. This sequence joins TRBV15 and TRBJ2-5, with TRBD1 identical over 12 bases. V trimming: 3 bases; J trimming: 3 bases; junction bases outside the gene matches: 14. Germline V gene lookup returns CDR1 LNHNV and CDR2 YYDKDF (reference sequence). There are 19 residues in the CDR3. The full variable domain, rest sourced from reference TRBV15 and TRBJ2-5, is DAMVIQNPRYQVTQFGKPVTLSCSQTLNHNVMYWYQQKSSQAPKLLFHYYDKDFNNEADTPDNFQSRRPNTSFCFLDIRSPGLGDTAMYLCATSRAGQGADRTKETQYFGPGTRLLVL.

Concerning this clone itself: The sample carries other DNA sequences with the same CDR3. The gene calls are TRBV3-1 (or the pseudogene TRBV3-2) and TRBJ1-2, with 9 bases matching TRBD1. V trimming: 5 bases; J trimming: 4 bases; junction bases outside the gene matches: 5. Looked up from germline, CDR1 is LGHDT and CDR2 is YNNKEL (reference sequence). CDR3 length: 14 residues. The CDR3 here is CASSLGTGSYGYTF. The CDR3 DNA follows: TGTGCCAGCAGCTTAGGGACAGGGAGCTATGGCTACACCTTC.

This chain joins TRBV9 and TRBJ2-1; D unresolved. Trimming shortened V by 0 bases and J by 4 bases, and 5 bases separated the two germline ends. CDR1 is SGDLS, CDR2 YYNGEE, per germline. The CDR3 runs 13 residues. CDR3 loop: CASSVGMYNEQFF. CDR3 nucleotides: TGTGCCAGCAGCGTAGGCATGTACAATGAGCAGTTCTTC.

This clone was seen a single time. The rearrangement links TRBV6-1 to TRBJ1-1; D gene ambiguous. Between the trimmed V and J ends, which lost 3 bases and 1 base, there was a span of 9 bases. This CDR3 has 14 amino acids. Germline V gene sequence: CDR1 MNHNS, CDR2 SASEGT. CDR3 loop: CASSEAGANTEAFF. CDR3 in DNA: TGTGCCAGCAGTGAGGCAGGCGCGAACACTGAAGCTTTCTTT.

The gene calls are TRBV6-5 and TRBJ1-1, with D uncertain. This CDR3 is 15 amino acids long. Trimming left V 0 bases short and J 7 bases short, with 15 bases between. In germline, CDR1 is MNHEY, CDR2 SVGAGI. The CDR3 protein is CASSYSPGSHGEAFF. CDR3 coding DNA: TGTGCCAGCAGTTACTCGCCGGGGTCCCACGGTGAAGCTTTCTTT.